The present TCR beta chain was sequenced within a study of CD8 T cells in Susac syndrome. At the level of the study: Patients with Susac syndrome, at blood draw, were therapy-naive, on corticosteroids, or on intravenous immunoglobulin alone.

The RNA input was about 0.45 to 1 ug, and it was reverse transcribed with random hexamers. TCRdb redid the calling of the immunoSEQ multiplex PCR reads with MiXCR, one entry per CDR3 protein. The table shows about 100,000 distinct CDR3 sequences, with about 96% occurring only once. CDR3 size: 13 residues. CDR1 and CDR2 from the germline V gene are MGHRA and YSYEKL. Trimming removed 3 bases from V and 7 bases from J, with 12 bases in between. Specimen: CD8+ T cells from PBMCs. The V call is TRBV4-1, the J call TRBJ1-1; D is unresolved. This TCR was recovered from a human donor with Susac syndrome. Here the CDR3 reads CASSHRNLGEAFF. DNA for the CDR3: TGCGCCAGCAGCCATAGGAATTTGGGTGAAGCTTTCTTT.